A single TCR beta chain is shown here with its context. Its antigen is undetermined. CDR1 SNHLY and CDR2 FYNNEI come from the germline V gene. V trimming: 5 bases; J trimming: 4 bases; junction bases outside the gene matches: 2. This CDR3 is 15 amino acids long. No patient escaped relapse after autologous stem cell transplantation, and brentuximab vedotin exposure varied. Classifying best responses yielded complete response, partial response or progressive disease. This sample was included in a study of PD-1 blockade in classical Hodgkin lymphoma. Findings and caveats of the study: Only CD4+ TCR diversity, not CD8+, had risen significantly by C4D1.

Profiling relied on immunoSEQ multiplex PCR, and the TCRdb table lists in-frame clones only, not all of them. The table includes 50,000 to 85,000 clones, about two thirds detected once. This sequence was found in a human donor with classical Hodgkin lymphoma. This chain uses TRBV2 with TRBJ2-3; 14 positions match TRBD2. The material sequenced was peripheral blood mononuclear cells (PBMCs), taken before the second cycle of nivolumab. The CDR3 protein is CASSRLAGGSDTQYF. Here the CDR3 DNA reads TGTGCCAGCAGTCGACTAGCGGGAGGGTCAGATACGCAGTATTTT.